This record looks at one TCR beta chain sequence and its context. Its specificity is not known. The sample is drawn from a study of cytomegalovirus exposure and HLA in healthy donors. Study results and caveats: It was approximately 150 TCR beta chains that were listed as cytomegalovirus-associated.

Each of the donors was a healthy bone marrow donor. This CDR3 has 15 amino acids. Trimming removed 5 bases at V and 6 bases at J, with 17 bases between. The germline gives CDR1 SNHLY, CDR2 FYNNEI. This PCR relied on a set of 60 Vbeta primers and 13 Jbeta primers. TCRdb's copy holds only in-frame clones and misses some; the assay was immunoSEQ multiplex PCR. Of around 130,000 clones in the sample, around 80% are singletons; the top ten hold roughly 5.7%. The sequencing sample was made of PBMCs. This clonotype was sampled from a man aged 30 to 39 in good health and CMV-seronegative. The V gene is TRBV2, the J gene TRBJ1-5; weak D call: TRBD1 (6 bases). As DNA, the CDR3 is TGTGCCAGCAGTAAGACAGGTGGAGCTGTTCAGCCCCAGCATTTT. This encodes CASSKTGGAVQPQHF.